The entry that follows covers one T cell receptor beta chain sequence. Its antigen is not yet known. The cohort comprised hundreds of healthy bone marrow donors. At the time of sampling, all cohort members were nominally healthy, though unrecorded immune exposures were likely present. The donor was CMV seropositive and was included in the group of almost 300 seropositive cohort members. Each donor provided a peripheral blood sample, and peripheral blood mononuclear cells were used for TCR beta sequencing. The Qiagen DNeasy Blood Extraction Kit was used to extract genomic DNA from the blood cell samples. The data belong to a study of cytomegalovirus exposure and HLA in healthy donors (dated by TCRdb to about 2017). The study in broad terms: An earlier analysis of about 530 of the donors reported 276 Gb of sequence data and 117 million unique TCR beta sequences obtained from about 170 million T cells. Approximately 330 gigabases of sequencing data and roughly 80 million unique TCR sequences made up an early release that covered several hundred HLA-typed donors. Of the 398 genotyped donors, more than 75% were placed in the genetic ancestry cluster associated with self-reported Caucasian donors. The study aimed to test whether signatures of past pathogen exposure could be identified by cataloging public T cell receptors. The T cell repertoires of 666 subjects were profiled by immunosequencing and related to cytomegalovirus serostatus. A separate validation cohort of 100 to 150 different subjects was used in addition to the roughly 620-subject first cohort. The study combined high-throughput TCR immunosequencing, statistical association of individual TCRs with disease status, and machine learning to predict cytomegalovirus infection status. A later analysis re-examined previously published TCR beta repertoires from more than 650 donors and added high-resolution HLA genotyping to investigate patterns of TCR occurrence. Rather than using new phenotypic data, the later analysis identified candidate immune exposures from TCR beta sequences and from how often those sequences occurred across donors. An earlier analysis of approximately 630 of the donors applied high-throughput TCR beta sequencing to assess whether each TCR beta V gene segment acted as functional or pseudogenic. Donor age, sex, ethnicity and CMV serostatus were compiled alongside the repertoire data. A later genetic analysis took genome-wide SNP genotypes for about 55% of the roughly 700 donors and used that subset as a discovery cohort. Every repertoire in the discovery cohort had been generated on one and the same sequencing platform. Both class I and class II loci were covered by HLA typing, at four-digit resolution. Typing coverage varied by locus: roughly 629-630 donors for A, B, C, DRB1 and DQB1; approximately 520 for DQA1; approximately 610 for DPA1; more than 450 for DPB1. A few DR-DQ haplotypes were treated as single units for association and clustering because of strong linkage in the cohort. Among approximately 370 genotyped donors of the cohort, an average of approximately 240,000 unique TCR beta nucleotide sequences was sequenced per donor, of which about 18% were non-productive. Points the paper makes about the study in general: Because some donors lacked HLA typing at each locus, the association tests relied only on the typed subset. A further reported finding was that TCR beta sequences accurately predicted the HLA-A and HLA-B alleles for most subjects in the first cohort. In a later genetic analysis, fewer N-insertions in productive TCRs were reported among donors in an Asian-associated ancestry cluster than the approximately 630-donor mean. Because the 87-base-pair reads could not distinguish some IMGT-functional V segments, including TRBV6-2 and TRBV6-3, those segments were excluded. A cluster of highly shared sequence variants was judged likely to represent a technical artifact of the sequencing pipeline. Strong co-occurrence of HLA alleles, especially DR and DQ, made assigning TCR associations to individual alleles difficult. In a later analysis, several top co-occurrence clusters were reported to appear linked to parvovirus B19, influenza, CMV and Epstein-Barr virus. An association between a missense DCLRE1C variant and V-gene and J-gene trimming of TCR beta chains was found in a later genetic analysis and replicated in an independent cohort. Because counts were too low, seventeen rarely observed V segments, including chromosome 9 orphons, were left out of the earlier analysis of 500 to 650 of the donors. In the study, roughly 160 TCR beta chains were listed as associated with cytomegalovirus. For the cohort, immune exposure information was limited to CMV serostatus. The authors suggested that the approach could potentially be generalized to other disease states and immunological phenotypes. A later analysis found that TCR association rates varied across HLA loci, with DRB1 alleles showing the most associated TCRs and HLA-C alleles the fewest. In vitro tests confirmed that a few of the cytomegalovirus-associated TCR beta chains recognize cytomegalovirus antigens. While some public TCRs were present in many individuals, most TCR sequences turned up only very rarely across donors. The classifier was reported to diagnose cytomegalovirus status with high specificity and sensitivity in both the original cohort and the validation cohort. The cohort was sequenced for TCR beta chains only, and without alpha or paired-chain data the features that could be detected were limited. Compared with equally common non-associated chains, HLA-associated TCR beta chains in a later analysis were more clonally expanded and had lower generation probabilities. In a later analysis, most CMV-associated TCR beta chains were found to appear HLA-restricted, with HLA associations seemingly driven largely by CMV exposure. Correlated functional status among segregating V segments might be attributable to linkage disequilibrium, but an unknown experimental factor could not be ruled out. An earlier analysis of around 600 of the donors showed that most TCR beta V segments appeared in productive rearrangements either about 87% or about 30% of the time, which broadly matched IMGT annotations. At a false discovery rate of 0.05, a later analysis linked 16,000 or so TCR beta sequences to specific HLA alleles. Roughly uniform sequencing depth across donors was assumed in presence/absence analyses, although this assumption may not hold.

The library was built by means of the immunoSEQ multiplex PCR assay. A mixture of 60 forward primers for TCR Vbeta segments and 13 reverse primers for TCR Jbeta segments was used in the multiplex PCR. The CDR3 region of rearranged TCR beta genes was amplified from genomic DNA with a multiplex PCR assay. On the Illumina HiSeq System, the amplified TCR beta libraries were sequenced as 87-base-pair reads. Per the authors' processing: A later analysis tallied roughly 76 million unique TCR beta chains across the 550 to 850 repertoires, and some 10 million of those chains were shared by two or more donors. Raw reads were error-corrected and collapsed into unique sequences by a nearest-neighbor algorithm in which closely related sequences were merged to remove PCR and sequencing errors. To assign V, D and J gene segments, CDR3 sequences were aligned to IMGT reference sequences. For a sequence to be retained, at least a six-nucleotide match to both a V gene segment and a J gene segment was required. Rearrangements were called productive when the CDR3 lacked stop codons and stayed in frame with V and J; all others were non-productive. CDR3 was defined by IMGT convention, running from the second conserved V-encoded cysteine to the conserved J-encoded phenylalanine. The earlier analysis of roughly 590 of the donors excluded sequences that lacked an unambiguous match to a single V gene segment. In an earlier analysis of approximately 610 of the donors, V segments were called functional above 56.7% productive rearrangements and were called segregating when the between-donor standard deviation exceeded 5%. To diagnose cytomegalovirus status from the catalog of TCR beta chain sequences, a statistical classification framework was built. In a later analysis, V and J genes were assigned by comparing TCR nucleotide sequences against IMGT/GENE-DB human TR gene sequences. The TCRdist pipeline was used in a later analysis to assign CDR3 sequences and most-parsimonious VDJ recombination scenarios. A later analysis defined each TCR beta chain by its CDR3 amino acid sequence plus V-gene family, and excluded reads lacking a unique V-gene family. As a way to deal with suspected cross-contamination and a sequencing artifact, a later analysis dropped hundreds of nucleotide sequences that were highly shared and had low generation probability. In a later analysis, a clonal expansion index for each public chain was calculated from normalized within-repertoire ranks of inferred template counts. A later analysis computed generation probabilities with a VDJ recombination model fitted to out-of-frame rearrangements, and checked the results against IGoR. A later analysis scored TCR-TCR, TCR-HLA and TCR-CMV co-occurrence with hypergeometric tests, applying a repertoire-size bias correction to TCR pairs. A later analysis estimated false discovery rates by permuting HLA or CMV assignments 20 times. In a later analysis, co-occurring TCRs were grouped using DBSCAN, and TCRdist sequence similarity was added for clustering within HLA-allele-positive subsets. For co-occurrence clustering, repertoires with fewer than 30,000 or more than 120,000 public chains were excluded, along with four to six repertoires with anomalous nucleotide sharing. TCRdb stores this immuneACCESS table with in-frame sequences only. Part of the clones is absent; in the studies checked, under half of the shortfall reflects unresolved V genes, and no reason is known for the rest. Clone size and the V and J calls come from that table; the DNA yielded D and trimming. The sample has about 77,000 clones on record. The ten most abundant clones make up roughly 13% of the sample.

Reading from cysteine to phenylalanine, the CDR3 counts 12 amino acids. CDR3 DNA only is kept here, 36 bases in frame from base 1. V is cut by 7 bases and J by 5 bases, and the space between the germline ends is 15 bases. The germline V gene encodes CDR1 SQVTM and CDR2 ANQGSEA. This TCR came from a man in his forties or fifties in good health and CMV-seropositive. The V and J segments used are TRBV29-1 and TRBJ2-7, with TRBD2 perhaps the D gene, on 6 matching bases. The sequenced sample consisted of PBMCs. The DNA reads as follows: TGCAGCGCGGGGGACCCCCGGGACGAGCAGTACTTC. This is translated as CSAGDPRDEQYF.